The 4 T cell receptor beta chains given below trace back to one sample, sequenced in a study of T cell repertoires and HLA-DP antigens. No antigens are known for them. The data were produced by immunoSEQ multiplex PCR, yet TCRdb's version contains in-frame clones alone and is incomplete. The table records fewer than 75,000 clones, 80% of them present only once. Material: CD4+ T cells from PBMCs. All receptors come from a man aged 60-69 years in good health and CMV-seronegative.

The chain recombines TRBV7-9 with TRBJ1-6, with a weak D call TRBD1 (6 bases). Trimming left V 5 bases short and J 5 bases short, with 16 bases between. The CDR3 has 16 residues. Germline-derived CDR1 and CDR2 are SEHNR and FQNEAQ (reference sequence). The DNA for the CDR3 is TGTGCCAGCAGCCCCCTCGGGGGGGCTAATAATTCACCCCTCCACTTT. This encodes CASSPLGGANNSPLHF.

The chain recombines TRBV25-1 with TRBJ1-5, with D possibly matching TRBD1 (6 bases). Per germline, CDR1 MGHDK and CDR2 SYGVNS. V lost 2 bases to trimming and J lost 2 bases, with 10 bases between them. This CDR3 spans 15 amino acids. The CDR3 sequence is CASSEGGHRNQPQHF. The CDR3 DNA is TGTGCCAGCAGTGAAGGGGGGCATCGCAATCAGCCCCAGCATTTT.

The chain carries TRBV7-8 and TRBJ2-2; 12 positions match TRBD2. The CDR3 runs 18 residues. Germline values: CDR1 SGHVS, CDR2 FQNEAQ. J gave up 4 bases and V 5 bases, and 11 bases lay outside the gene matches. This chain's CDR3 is CASSGNPSGRVGTGELFF. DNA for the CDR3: TGTGCCAGCAGCGGGAATCCTAGCGGGAGGGTGGGCACCGGGGAGCTGTTTTTT.

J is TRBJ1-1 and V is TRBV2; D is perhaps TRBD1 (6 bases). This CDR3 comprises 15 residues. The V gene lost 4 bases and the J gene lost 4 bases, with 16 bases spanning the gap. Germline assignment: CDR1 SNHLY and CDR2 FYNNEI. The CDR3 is CASSVQGGTITEAFF. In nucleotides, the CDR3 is TGTGCCAGCAGTGTACAGGGAGGAACGATCACTGAAGCTTTCTTT.